Listed below are T cell receptor beta chains from one sample, sequenced in a study of blood T cell repertoires in COVID-19. The assay was immunoSEQ multiplex PCR, and TCRdb's table has in-frame clones only and misses some. The table records around 160,000 clones, roughly 79% of them present only once. Sequenced material: peripheral blood. The receptors originated from a human donor with acute or convalescent COVID-19. The donor label of this sample is uncertain. Each CDR3 is given with its conserved first and last residue. The D gene is left open where the match is weak. Some rows mark clone size as missing; the rest say once, few, many or name a class of expanded clone.

v_call	j_call	clone_size	d_call	cdr3_aa	cdr3_nt
TRBV27	TRBJ2-7	-	-	CASSRVWQPLNEQYF	TGTGCCAGCAGTCGGGTTTGGCAGCCTCTAAACGAGCAGTACTTC
TRBV15	TRBJ2-3	-	TRBD1	CATLGQTSTDTQYF	TGTGCCACCTTGGGACAGACTAGCACAGATACGCAGTATTTT
TRBV4-2	TRBJ2-1	-	TRBD1	CASSPGPLGTGSDEQFF	TGTGCCAGCAGCCCAGGGCCCCTCGGGACAGGGTCGGATGAGCAGTTCTTC
TRBV2	TRBJ1-5	-	-	CASSFLEGRYQPQHF	TGTGCCAGCAGTTTTCTAGAGGGGAGGTATCAGCCCCAGCATTTT
TRBV15	TRBJ2-3	-	TRBD2	CATSPRGTSGGISDTQYF	TGTGCCACCAGCCCACGAGGCACTAGCGGGGGGATATCAGATACGCAGTATTTT
TRBV2	TRBJ1-6	-	TRBD1	CASTPTGSAFSPLHF	TGTGCCAGCACCCCGACAGGGAGTGCCTTTTCACCCCTCCACTTT
TRBV24-1	TRBJ2-3	-	TRBD2	CATSEAERGLTDTQYF	TGTGCCACCAGTGAGGCTGAGCGGGGGCTCACAGATACGCAGTATTTT
TRBV2	TRBJ2-1	-	-	CASRGIAALYNEQFF	TGTGCCAGCAGGGGAATAGCGGCCCTTTACAATGAGCAGTTCTTC
TRBV30	TRBJ2-1	-	TRBD1	CAWSLGQGFYNEQFF	TGTGCCTGGAGCCTGGGACAGGGTTTTTACAATGAGCAGTTCTTC
TRBV2	TRBJ1-2	few	TRBD1	CASSGWTGNYGYTF	TGTGCCAGCAGTGGATGGACAGGGAACTATGGCTACACCTTC
TRBV15	TRBJ1-2	-	TRBD1	CATSRGAQDRVYGYTF	TGTGCCACCAGCAGAGGGGCGCAGGACAGGGTATATGGCTACACCTTC